These 10 T cell receptor beta chains were all obtained from the same sample, sequenced in a study of blood T cell repertoires in COVID-19. The data were produced by immunoSEQ multiplex PCR, yet TCRdb's version contains in-frame clones alone and is incomplete. The sample includes over 250,000 clones, approximately 88% seen only once; the top ten take roughly a tenth. Sequenced: peripheral blood. These receptors all stem from a woman in her 70s with COVID-19, enrolled during active disease.

The V gene is TRBV27, the J gene TRBJ2-1; TRBD2 is a possible D gene (6 bases). Trimming left V 9 bases short and J 5 bases short, with 14 bases between. The CDR3 length is 13 residues. CDR1 is MNHEY, CDR2 SMNVEV, per germline (reference sequence). CDR3 in amino acids: CASRWGVDNEQFF. CDR3 DNA: TGTGCCAGTAGATGGGGGGTAGACAATGAGCAGTTCTTC.

In DNA form, the CDR3 reads TGTGCCAGCAGCCTAGGACAGGGAGATTCACCCCTCCACTTT. Protein product: CASSLGQGDSPLHF. This chain uses TRBV3-1 (or the pseudogene TRBV3-2) with TRBJ1-6, with 8 bases fitting TRBD1. V lost 4 bases to trimming and J lost 8 bases; unmatched junction nucleotides: 4. This CDR3 has 14 residues. The germline V gene has CDR1 LGHDT and CDR2 YNNKEL (reference sequence).

This chain joins TRBV11-3 and TRBJ2-7, with a tentative D call TRBD1 (6 bases). Trimming pared 5 bases from V and 4 bases from J, leaving 9 bases between. This CDR3 comprises 12 residues. Per the germline V gene, CDR1 is SGHNT and CDR2 is YENEEA. CDR3 loop: CASSLQGYEQYF. DNA of the CDR3: TGTGCCAGCAGCCTACAGGGTTACGAGCAGTACTTC.

This chain connects TRBV28 to TRBJ1-1; TRBD1 might be the D (6 bases). Deletions cut 4 bases from V and 5 bases from J, with 14 bases between. Germline-derived CDR1 and CDR2 are MDHEN and SYDVKM. CDR3 length equals 14 residues. The CDR3 sequence is CASSSGVGQTEAFF. As DNA, the CDR3 is TGTGCCAGCAGTTCAGGGGTTGGCCAAACTGAAGCTTTCTTT.

A note on this clone: The same CDR3 arises from other DNA sequences in this sample as well. The gene calls are TRBV28 and TRBJ1-2; 7 bases match TRBD1. The CDR3 extends over 12 amino acids. CDR1 is MDHEN, CDR2 SYDVKM, per germline. With 5 bases clipped from V and 5 bases from J, the junction kept 2 bases outside the gene matches. CDR3 loop: CASSPQGYGYTF. The DNA for the CDR3 is TGTGCCAGCAGTCCACAGGGGTATGGCTACACCTTC.

The rearrangement links TRBV10-3 to TRBJ1-5, with D possibly being TRBD1 (6 bases). CDR1 ENHRY and CDR2 SYGVKD come from the germline V gene. There are 13 residues in the CDR3. V dropped 8 bases and J dropped 5 bases, with 13 bases sitting between them. This CDR3 reads CAIQQGPDQPQHF. In nucleotides, the CDR3 is TGTGCCATCCAGCAGGGGCCGGATCAGCCCCAGCATTTT.

The gene calls are TRBV3-1 (or the pseudogene TRBV3-2) and TRBJ2-1, with D maybe TRBD2 (5 bases). Germline V gene data show CDR1 as LGHDT and CDR2 as YNNKEL (reference sequence). The V gene lost 6 bases and the J gene lost 10 bases, with 10 bases spanning the gap. The CDR3 is 11 amino acids. The DNA for the CDR3 is TGTGCCAGCAGGCATAGCGAGGAGCAGTTCTTC. Translating it yields CASRHSEEQFF.

The chain uses TRBV6-5 and TRBJ2-1; D ambiguous. The CDR3 contains 11 residues. Looked up from germline, CDR1 is MNHEY and CDR2 is SVGAGI. Trimming stripped 10 bases from V and 8 bases from J, with 12 bases between. The CDR3 bases are TGTGCCACCGCTTCGAGCGATGAGCAGTTCTTC. It yields the protein CATASSDEQFF.

The chain combines TRBV6-6 with TRBJ1-6, with D maybe TRBD1 (6 bases). Germline lookup yields CDR1 MNHNY and CDR2 SVGAGI (reference sequence). The CDR3 length is 15 residues. V dropped 0 bases and J dropped 10 bases, with 13 bases sitting between them. DNA for the CDR3: TGTGCCAGCAGTTACTCATCGGGGGGCGGATCACCCCTCCACTTT. Residues: CASSYSSGGGSPLHF.

The chain employs TRBV7-6 and TRBJ1-1; the match to TRBD1 covers 7 bases. Unmatched junction bases numbered 7, after V lost 6 bases and J lost 0 bases. This CDR3 spans 15 amino acids. The germline V gene has CDR1 SGHVS and CDR2 FNYEAQ. The CDR3 DNA follows: TGTGCCAGCAGGGGAGAACAGGGGATGAACACTGAAGCTTTCTTT. Encoded protein: CASRGEQGMNTEAFF.